This T cell receptor (beta chain) derives from a study of T cell responses to AZD1222 COVID-19 vaccine. Study results and limitations: Only a handful of AZD1222 recipients tested seropositive at baseline.

Method: immunoSEQ multiplex PCR; TCRdb's copy keeps in-frame clones and lacks some. The sample lists approximately 110,000 clones, just under 90% occurring once. The CDR3 is made up of 15 amino acids. Unmatched junction bases numbered 14, after V lost 4 bases and J lost 11 bases. Germline CDR1 and CDR2: MNHEY and SVGAGI. Regarding this clone: Its antigen is currently unknown.

The genes are TRBV6-5 and TRBJ1-5; TRBD1 matches 7 bases. This TCR derives from an adult in good health. Sample: peripheral blood, taken on day 0 of AZD1222 vaccination. The CDR3 spells CASSSRQGRFVTQHF. The CDR3 DNA sequence: TGTGCCAGCAGTTCAAGACAGGGCCGTTTTGTGACCCAGCATTTT.